Listed here are 25 T cell receptor beta chains from one sample, sequenced in a study of CD8 T cells in Susac syndrome. When the RNA was reverse transcribed, random hexamers were used with an input of roughly 0.45 to 1 ug. One entry per CDR3 protein results from TCRdb running MiXCR on the immunoSEQ multiplex PCR reads. Of some 70,000 distinct CDR3 sequences in the sample, about 94% are singletons; the top ten hold about 0.6%. The sequencing sample was made of CD8+ T cells from PBMCs. The origin of the receptors is a human donor with multiple sclerosis.

This clonotype was seen a single time. The chain recombines TRBV28 with TRBJ2-7, with D possibly called TRBD1 or TRBD2 (6 bases each). This CDR3 is 15 amino acids long. Trimming removed 6 bases at V and 4 bases at J, with 19 bases between. Germline CDR1 reads MDHEN; CDR2 reads SYDVKM. CDR3 amino acids: CASRPTQGGTYEQYF. The CDR3 DNA is TGTGCCAGCAGACCTACCCAAGGGGGGACTTACGAGCAGTACTTC.

The V gene is TRBV27, the J gene TRBJ2-1, with 7 bases fitting TRBD2. The CDR3 spans 14 residues. Germline CDR1 MNHEY, CDR2 SMNVEV (reference sequence). V lost 8 bases and J lost 3; bases outside the gene matches: 7. CDR3 nucleotide sequence: TGTGCCAGCCACCCCGGCGGGGGCTACAATGAGCAGTTCTTC. Translation gives CASHPGGGYNEQFF.

V gene TRBV13 combines with J gene TRBJ2-6, with 7 bases lining up with TRBD1. Germline-derived CDR1 and CDR2 are PRHDT and FYEKMQ (reference sequence). The ends lost 6 bases at V and 7 bases at J; junction bases unmatched: 6. This CDR3 spans 14 amino acids. CDR3 sequence (DNA): TGTGCCAGCAGTAAGGGACAGAGTGCCAACGTCCTGACTTTC. This encodes CASSKGQSANVLTF.

CDR3 sequence: CSVDSGDTYEQYF. DNA of the CDR3: TGCAGCGTTGATTCTGGGGATACCTACGAGCAGTACTTC. The V gene is TRBV29-1, the J gene TRBJ2-7; no clear D gene. This CDR3 is 13 amino acids long. V was shortened by 3 bases and J by 2 bases, with 11 bases between the two germline ends. Germline V gene data show CDR1 as SQVTM and CDR2 as ANQGSEA.

The chain is built from TRBV28 and TRBJ1-2; no clear D. There are 15 residues in the CDR3. V lost 3 bases and J lost 7, with 18 bases in between. The germline CDR1 and CDR2 sequences are MDHEN and SYDVKM. The CDR3 DNA sequence: TGTGCCAGCAGTTTTAGTTCTTGGGGAGGCGGTGGCTACACCTTC. It encodes CASSFSSWGGGGYTF.

The J gene is TRBJ1-2, the V gene TRBV15; 7 bases line up with TRBD1. CDR1 LNHNV and CDR2 YYDKDF come from the germline V gene (reference sequence). CDR3 length equals 14 residues. Trimming cost V 6 bases and J 3 bases; bases outside gene matches: 7. The CDR3 protein is CATRETGDDYGYTF. CDR3 sequence (DNA): TGTGCCACCAGGGAAACAGGGGACGACTATGGCTACACCTTC.

This clonotype was seen only once. This chain connects TRBV4-1 to TRBJ1-1; tentative D call: TRBD1 (5 bases). Germline-derived CDR1 and CDR2 are MGHRA and YSYEKL. CDR3 length: 14 amino acids. V was cut by 4 bases and J by 4 bases, with 13 bases left in between. CDR3 nucleotide sequence: TGCGCCAGCAGCCCGGAGGGGCCCGGCACTGAAGCTTTCTTT. It is translated as CASSPEGPGTEAFF.

The CDR3 loop reads CASSREDRTLNYNEQFF. CDR3 sequence (DNA): TGTGCCAGCAGCCGGGAAGATAGGACCTTAAACTACAATGAGCAGTTCTTC. J is TRBJ2-1 and V is TRBV7-2; weak D call: TRBD2 (5 bases). Germline V gene data show CDR1 as SGHTA and CDR2 as FQGNSA. Trimming left V 5 bases short and J 3 bases short, with 20 bases between. This CDR3 contains 17 residues.

The chain links TRBV6-5 to TRBJ2-7, with D possibly matching TRBD1 (6 bases). Germline V gives CDR1 MNHEY, CDR2 SVGAGI. Trimming took off 8 bases at V and 4 bases at J, with 9 bases between the two ends. This CDR3 is built from 11 residues. The CDR3 DNA reads as TGTGCCAGCTGGGGGCCTTACGAGCAGTACTTC. Protein: CASWGPYEQYF.

This chain joins TRBV20-1 and TRBJ2-7, with TRBD2 matching over 9 bases. J was trimmed by 4 bases and V by 3 bases; bases with no gene match: 7. CDR1 is DFQATT and CDR2 is SNEGSKA in the germline V gene (reference sequence). The CDR3 has 14 residues. CDR3: CSASGREGVYEQYF. CDR3 nucleotides: TGCAGTGCTAGCGGGCGGGAGGGGGTTTACGAGCAGTACTTC.

The chain links TRBV29-1 to TRBJ2-7, with 7 positions matching TRBD2. Germline assignment: CDR1 SQVTM and CDR2 ANQGSEA. This CDR3 is built from 13 residues. J lost 7 bases, V lost 1 base, and 7 bases had no gene match. The DNA for the CDR3 is TGCAGCGTTGAAGGGTTGTCGCGGGGGGAGCAGTACTTC. The encoded protein is CSVEGLSRGEQYF.

The V and J genes are TRBV29-1 and TRBJ2-7, with 7 bases aligning to TRBD2. This CDR3 has 13 amino acids. The V gene end was trimmed by 6 bases and the J gene end by 1 base; junction bases not matched to a gene: 6. Germline CDR1 is SQVTM and CDR2 is ANQGSEA. DNA for the CDR3: TGCAGCGTCATGACTAGCAAGTCCTACGAGCAGTACTTC. Translating gives CSVMTSKSYEQYF.

The CDR3 sequence: CASSLAAGQGAVGTQYF. The CDR3 nucleotides are TGTGCCAGCAGCTTGGCCGCGGGACAGGGGGCCGTGGGGACCCAGTACTTC. This chain joins TRBV5-6 and TRBJ2-5, with TRBD1 identical over 12 bases. CDR3 size: 17 residues. J was trimmed by 7 bases and V by 0 bases; bases with no gene match: 10. CDR1 is SGHDT, CDR2 YYEEEE, per germline.

V gene TRBV7-9 combines with J gene TRBJ2-3; TRBD2 aligns across 11 bases. There are 16 residues in the CDR3. V was clipped by 6 bases and J by 2 bases; unmatched bases: 7. Per the germline V gene, CDR1 is SEHNR and CDR2 is FQNEAQ (reference sequence). CDR3 amino acids: CASRGGTSGLTDTQYF. DNA of the CDR3: TGTGCCAGCAGGGGGGGGACTAGCGGCCTCACAGATACGCAGTATTTT.

The chain employs TRBV5-1 and TRBJ1-1, with a tentative D call TRBD1 (6 bases). CDR3 length equals 13 residues. V dropped 5 bases and J dropped 0 bases, with 8 bases sitting between them. The germline V gene encodes CDR1 SGHRS and CDR2 YFSETQ. This chain's CDR3 is CASRAGVNTEAFF. CDR3 in DNA: TGCGCCAGCAGAGCAGGGGTGAACACTGAAGCTTTCTTT. Looking up the rest from reference TRBV5-1 and TRBJ1-1 gives the full variable domain: KAGVTQTPRYLIKTRGQQVTLSCSPISGHRSVSWYQQTPGQGLQFLFEYFSETQRNKGNFPGRFSGRQFSNSRSEMNVSTLELGDSALYLCASRAGVNTEAFFGQGTRLTVV.

The chain employs TRBV29-1 and TRBJ2-7; D gene uncertain. The germline gives CDR1 SQVTM, CDR2 ANQGSEA. This CDR3 is 12 amino acids long. Deletions cut 7 bases from V and 3 bases from J, with 13 bases between. CDR3 nucleotides: TGCAGCGGTATCTGGGATTACTACGAGCAGTACTTC. Protein product: CSGIWDYYEQYF.

V and J are TRBV27 and TRBJ1-5, with D hard to call. This CDR3 comprises 15 residues. With 3 bases removed from V and 0 bases from J, the gap between germline ends came to 9 bases. The V gene's germline CDR1 is MNHEY and CDR2 SMNVEV (reference sequence). The CDR3 protein is CASSFTAFSNQPQHF. The CDR3 DNA sequence: TGTGCCAGCAGTTTCACAGCGTTTAGCAATCAGCCCCAGCATTTT.

The CDR3 DNA reads as TGTGCCAGCAGCTTAGACAGGGGGGGCAATGAGCAGTTCTTC. Translating it yields CASSLDRGGNEQFF. This chain connects TRBV7-2 to TRBJ2-1; D may be TRBD1 (8 bases). Trimming shortened V by 1 base and J by 6 bases, and 10 bases separated the two germline ends. This CDR3 region has 14 residues. Germline CDR1 reads SGHTA; CDR2 reads FQGNSA.

V is TRBV13 and J is TRBJ2-7, with D possibly TRBD1 on 5 matching bases. Germline V gene lookup returns CDR1 PRHDT and CDR2 FYEKMQ (reference sequence). This CDR3 contains 12 residues. Trimming pared 5 bases from V and 6 bases from J, leaving 11 bases between. The CDR3 DNA follows: TGTGCCAGCAGCCCAGGAACAGGCGAGCAGTACTTC. Its protein product is CASSPGTGEQYF.

This chain connects TRBV7-2 to TRBJ2-3; 10 positions agree with TRBD2. The CDR3 contains 13 residues. Germline V gives CDR1 SGHTA, CDR2 FQGNSA. J was trimmed by 4 bases and V by 7 bases; bases with no gene match: 2. As DNA, the CDR3 is TGTGCCAGCAAAGCGGGGGGGGCAGATACGCAGTATTTT. This translates into CASKAGGADTQYF.

A single count supports this clonotype. V is TRBV29-1 and J is TRBJ2-7, with 10 bases that match TRBD1. The length of the CDR3 is 15 residues. Germline V gene sequence: CDR1 SQVTM, CDR2 ANQGSEA. DNA for the CDR3: TGCACCGAAACGATTCAGGGACAGGGGCCCTACGAGCAGTACTTC. Protein sequence: CTETIQGQGPYEQYF.

The chain couples TRBV27 to TRBJ2-7; D is ambiguous. Trimming shortened V by 2 bases and J by 3 bases, and 8 bases separated the two germline ends. The CDR3 has 13 residues. Germline assignment: CDR1 MNHEY and CDR2 SMNVEV (reference sequence). The CDR3 nucleotides read TGTGCCAGCAGTTTAAGACGACTCTACGAGCAGTACTTC. This sequence encodes CASSLRRLYEQYF.

J is TRBJ2-7 and V is TRBV28; perhaps TRBD2 as D (5 bases). The germline V gene encodes CDR1 MDHEN and CDR2 SYDVKM. The CDR3 length is 14 residues. V lost 3 bases, J lost 0 bases, and 9 bases lay in between. The CDR3 coding sequence is TGTGCCAGCAGTTTTCTAGCAAGCTCCTACGAGCAGTACTTC. Translating gives CASSFLASSYEQYF.

This chain joins TRBV12-3 or TRBV12-4 and TRBJ1-2; 9 bases agree with TRBD1. The ends lost 6 bases at V and 4 bases at J; junction bases unmatched: 9. The CDR3 length is 15 residues. In DNA, the CDR3 is TGTGCCAGCAGAGTACAGGGGGCGTTCGTCTATGGCTACACCTTC. It encodes CASRVQGAFVYGYTF.

This clonotype is a singleton in its sample. The V and J genes are TRBV6-2 or TRBV6-3 and TRBJ1-1; TRBD1 matches 10 bases. Germline V gives CDR1 MNHEY, CDR2 SVGEGT. This CDR3 has 15 amino acids. Trimming cost V 0 bases and J 6 bases; bases outside gene matches: 4. The CDR3 sequence is CASSYSGQGSSEAFF. CDR3 DNA sequence: TGTGCCAGCAGTTACTCGGGACAGGGGTCCTCTGAAGCTTTCTTT.